This record looks at one TCR beta chain sequence and its context. Sequencing used immunoSEQ multiplex PCR; TCRdb keeps in-frame clones, though not all of them. The repertoire holds roughly 15,000 clones, with approximately 88% as singletons. This sample was included in a study of T cell changes during pregnancy in multiple sclerosis. V lost 2 bases and J lost 4; bases outside the gene matches: 8. Germline CDR1 MNHNS, CDR2 SASEGT. The CDR3 spans 17 residues. This chain links TRBV6-1 with TRBJ1-2; TRBD1 aligns across 12 bases. The receptor's source is a female donor in good health, enrolled as a control in a pregnancy study. Sequences were derived from CD8+ T cells from peripheral blood mononuclear cells, sampled in the third trimester of pregnancy. Written as DNA, the CDR3 is TGTGCCAGCAGTGAAACCGGGACAGGGGGCCGTGGCTATGGCTACACCTTC. This gives the protein CASSETGTGGRGYGYTF.